The present entry profiles one TCR beta chain with its context. Its antigen is undetermined. One end of the junction fails to match germline, which may point to a read error. The source of the sample is a study of cytomegalovirus exposure and HLA in healthy donors. The PCR was carried out with 60 Vbeta primers and 13 Jbeta primers. TCRdb's table, derived via immunoSEQ multiplex PCR, lists solely in-frame clones and lacks some. The table includes 250,000 to 350,000 clones, 80% detected once. This CDR3 has 16 amino acids. Germline V gene data show CDR1 as SEHNR and CDR2 as FQNEAQ (reference sequence). Whole-study results and caveats: Among immune exposure information, only CMV serostatus was available. Within a later analysis, the majority of CMV-associated TCR beta chains appeared HLA-restricted. Altogether, 164 TCR beta chains were recorded as cytomegalovirus-associated.

This chain links TRBV7-9 with TRBJ1-1, with 10 nucleotides matching TRBD1. The specimen sequenced was PBMCs. The TCR originated in a girl aged 2 to 10 in good health and CMV-seronegative. The chain's CDR3 is CSSSLDPGTGVTEAFF. The CDR3 DNA is TGTTCCAGCAGCTTAGACCCCGGGACAGGGGTCACTGAAGCTTTCTTT. The entire variable domain, with the rest obtained from reference TRBV7-9 and TRBJ1-1, is as follows: DTGVSQNPRHKITKRGQNVTFRCDPISEHNRLYWYRQTLGQGPEFLTYFQNEAQLEKSRLLSDRFSAERPKGSFSTLEIQRTEQGDSAMYLCSSSLDPGTGVTEAFFGQGTRLTVV.